This paragraph covers one T cell receptor (beta chain) sequence. Sequencing used immunoSEQ multiplex PCR; TCRdb keeps in-frame clones, though not all of them. Of approximately 200,000 clones listed, just over 90% are singletons. The data originate from a study of cytomegalovirus exposure and HLA in healthy donors. The donors were part of the validation cohort of fewer than 150 subjects. That cohort was separate from the first cohort, which comprised fewer than 800 subjects. J was trimmed by 1 base and V by 6 bases; bases with no gene match: 10. The length of the CDR3 is 16 residues. From germline, CDR1 is SGHVS and CDR2 FQNEAQ.

The chain couples TRBV7-8 to TRBJ2-7; 9 bases are shared with TRBD1. The TCR was taken from a woman younger than 30 in good health and CMV-seronegative. Sequencing input: PBMCs. In DNA form, the CDR3 reads TGTGCCAGCAGAAAAAGTGGGACAGGGACATCCTACGAGCAGTACTTC. The encoded protein is CASRKSGTGTSYEQYF. The variable domain in full, completed from reference TRBV7-8 and TRBJ2-7, reads GAGVSQSPRYKVAKRGQDVALRCDPISGHVSLFWYQQALGQGPEFLTYFQNEAQLDKSGLPSDRFFAERPEGSVSTLKIQRTQQEDSAVYLCASRKSGTGTSYEQYFGPGTRLTVT.